The TCR beta chain under discussion was sequenced for a study of beta chain features in type 1 diabetes. Reverse transcription of all isolated RNA meant that expressed TCRB transcripts were sequenced. Assay used: immunoSEQ multiplex PCR; TCRdb lists only in-frame clones, some missing. Of fewer than 650,000 clones listed, roughly a sixth are singletons. This clone has a handful of counts. Germline V lookup: CDR1 LGHNA, CDR2 YSLEER. The CDR3 runs to 15 residues. Trimming took 1 base from V and 2 from J, leaving 12 bases between them. Sequencing was done on a sample of naive CD4+ T cells from blood. The V gene is TRBV4-3, the J gene TRBJ2-7, with D possibly matching TRBD2 (6 bases). The clonotype originates from a man aged 18 to 29 in good health. The CDR3 region is CASSQVGRGAYEQYF. The CDR3 region has the DNA TGCGCCAGCAGCCAAGTAGGGCGGGGCGCCTACGAGCAGTACTTC.